The 19 T cell receptor beta chains presented below share a single source sample, sequenced in a study of blood T cell repertoires in COVID-19. Sequencing used immunoSEQ multiplex PCR; TCRdb keeps in-frame clones, though not all of them. The data contain fewer than 300,000 clones, 85% of them singletons. Sequencing input: PBMCs or T cells enriched from blood (not recorded which). These receptors were taken from a woman between 45 and 65 years old who had recovered from COVID-19.

The rearrangement links TRBV6-6 to TRBJ2-1; 9 bases map to TRBD1. The CDR3 is 16 residues long. V was clipped by 5 bases and J by 9 bases; unmatched bases: 14. Germline-derived CDR1 and CDR2 are MNHNY and SVGAGI (reference sequence). The CDR3 is CASSRQGELIVGEQFF. In nucleotides, the CDR3 is TGTGCCAGCAGTCGACAGGGGGAATTGATTGTGGGTGAGCAGTTCTTC.

The gene calls are TRBV4-1 and TRBJ1-5, with 7 bases lining up with TRBD1. CDR1 and CDR2 from the germline V gene are MGHRA and YSYEKL. The ends lost 2 bases at V and 5 bases at J; junction bases unmatched: 6. The CDR3 loop spans 15 amino acids. CDR3 coding DNA: TGCGCCAGCAGCCAAACGACAGGGTTGGATCAGCCCCAGCATTTT. Protein product: CASSQTTGLDQPQHF.

The chain combines TRBV13 with TRBJ1-5; 7 bases are a match to TRBD1. Germline V lookup: CDR1 PRHDT, CDR2 FYEKMQ (reference sequence). The CDR3 is made up of 16 amino acids. With 4 bases clipped from V and 5 bases from J, the junction kept 11 bases outside the gene matches. The DNA of the CDR3 is TGTGCCAGCAGCTCCCGGAGACAGGGATCGGATCAGCCCCAGCATTTT. As protein: CASSSRRQGSDQPQHF.

By sample fraction, this clone is large. The chain couples TRBV25-1 to TRBJ2-7; 7 nucleotides align to TRBD1. The CDR3 length is 13 residues. Per the germline V gene, CDR1 is MGHDK and CDR2 is SYGVNS. V lost 4 bases to trimming and J lost 0 bases; unmatched junction nucleotides: 0. The CDR3 bases are TGTGCCAGCAGTGGGGACAGCTCCTACGAGCAGTACTTC. It specifies CASSGDSSYEQYF.

This chain uses TRBV3-1 (or the pseudogene TRBV3-2) with TRBJ1-2; D not certain. The V gene lost 1 base and the J gene lost 2 bases, with 8 bases spanning the gap. Germline CDR1 is LGHDT and CDR2 is YNNKEL (reference sequence). The CDR3 covers 14 residues. The CDR3 protein is CASSQVAENYGYTF. CDR3 coding DNA: TGTGCCAGCAGCCAAGTAGCAGAAAACTATGGCTACACCTTC.

This clone has just a few counts. This sample also contains other DNA sequences that code for the same CDR3. V is TRBV19 and J is TRBJ1-1; TRBD1 matches 8 bases. The V segment lost 5 bases and the J segment 2 bases; nucleotides outside the gene matches: 4. CDR3 length equals 14 residues. CDR1 and CDR2 (germline): LNHDA, SQIVND (reference sequence). This CDR3 reads CASSPQGANTEAFF. As DNA, the CDR3 is TGTGCCAGTAGTCCGCAGGGGGCCAACACTGAAGCTTTCTTT.

The chain has TRBV11-2 and TRBJ2-2; no reliable D call. Germline CDR1 is SGHAT and CDR2 is FQNNGV. The CDR3 covers 12 residues. Trimming shortened V by 8 bases and J by 6 bases, and 10 bases separated the two germline ends. The DNA for the CDR3 is TGTGCCAGCCGCATAGTATCCGGGGAGCTGTTTTTT. Protein: CASRIVSGELFF.

The chain recombines TRBV28 with TRBJ2-7, with a weak D call TRBD1 (5 bases). Germline assignment: CDR1 MDHEN and CDR2 SYDVKM. Trimming left V 4 bases short and J 3 bases short, with 13 bases between. CDR3 size: 14 residues. CDR3 sequence reads: CASSSQVLFYEQYF. Written as DNA, the CDR3 is TGTGCCAGCAGTTCACAGGTTTTGTTCTACGAGCAGTACTTC.

The chain carries TRBV20-1 and TRBJ1-2; 10 nucleotides line up with TRBD1. V shed 3 bases, J shed 5 bases, and the junction held 3 bases outside the gene matches. Per germline, CDR1 DFQATT and CDR2 SNEGSKA (reference sequence). This CDR3 region has 13 residues. The CDR3 region has the DNA TGCAGTGCTAGTTCGGGACAGGGGTATGGCTACACCTTC. Translating it yields CSASSGQGYGYTF.

This chain joins TRBV3-1 (or the pseudogene TRBV3-2) and TRBJ2-5; 7 bases agree with TRBD1. The trim removed 4 bases at V and 0 bases at J, leaving 5 bases unmatched. This CDR3 region has 15 residues. Germline lookup yields CDR1 LGHDT and CDR2 YNNKEL (reference sequence). In DNA form, the CDR3 reads TGTGCCAGCAGCCCTCTCAGGGGGTACCAAGAGACCCAGTACTTC. The encoded protein is CASSPLRGYQETQYF.

The V and J genes are TRBV6-2 or TRBV6-3 and TRBJ2-7; perhaps TRBD2 as D (6 bases). Trimming removed 4 bases at V and 2 bases at J, with 21 bases between. Germline CDR1 is MNHEY and CDR2 is SVGEGT. This CDR3 contains 17 residues. In DNA form, the CDR3 reads TGTGCCAGCAGTTCTCTCCGTCTAATAGGGAGGCCCTACGAGCAGTACTTC. Translated, it gives CASSSLRLIGRPYEQYF.

The genes are TRBV5-4 and TRBJ1-2, with 9 nucleotides matching TRBD1. Germline CDR1 is SGHNT and CDR2 is YYREEE (reference sequence). Germline trimming cut 5 bases from V and 7 bases from J; bases unmatched to any gene: 9. The CDR3 consists of 14 residues. The DNA for the CDR3 is TGTGCCAGCAGACCGGGACAGGGTCTTGGTGGCTACACCTTC. It yields the protein CASRPGQGLGGYTF. Full variable domain (outside the CDR3, taken from reference TRBV5-4 and TRBJ1-2): ETGVTQSPTHLIKTRGQQVTLRCSSQSGHNTVSWYQQALGQGPQFIFQYYREEENGRGNFPPRFSGLQFPNYSSELNVNALELDDSALYLCASRPGQGLGGYTFGSGTRLTVV.

The chain uses TRBV29-1 and TRBJ2-1; 14 bases match TRBD2. The V and J ends lost 5 bases and 3 bases, in that order; junction bases with no gene match: 6. The CDR3 contains 16 residues. Germline CDR1 SQVTM, CDR2 ANQGSEA. CDR3 sequence: CSVPGTSGGNYNEQFF. The CDR3 region has the DNA TGCAGCGTTCCCGGGACTAGCGGGGGAAACTACAATGAGCAGTTCTTC.

The chain has TRBV10-2 and TRBJ2-7; unclear D gene. Germline-derived CDR1 and CDR2 are WSHSY and SAAADI. V was trimmed by 5 bases and J by 4 bases, leaving 9 bases between them. The CDR3 contains 12 residues. The CDR3 here is CASSPSDYEQYF. Written as DNA, the CDR3 is TGCGCCAGCAGTCCCAGCGATTACGAGCAGTACTTC.

This clone was found once. This rearrangement joins TRBV5-8 to TRBJ2-5; 8 nucleotides match TRBD2. The CDR3 sequence is 17 residues long. Germline trimming cut 2 bases from V and 5 bases from J; bases unmatched to any gene: 14. Per germline, CDR1 SGHTS and CDR2 YDEGEE. The CDR3 coding sequence is TGTGCCAGCAGCTTCTTCCGGGGGGGCCTAAATTCGGAGACCCAGTACTTC. Translation: CASSFFRGGLNSETQYF.

This chain joins TRBV27 and TRBJ1-5; D gene uncertain. Germline loops: CDR1 MNHEY, CDR2 SMNVEV (reference sequence). Deletions cut 5 bases from V and 0 bases from J, with 17 bases between. The CDR3 has 17 amino acids. The CDR3 bases are TGTGCCAGCAGTCCGAGGTTCGAAACCTATAGCAATCAGCCCCAGCATTTT. It translates to CASSPRFETYSNQPQHF.

This chain links TRBV4-3 with TRBJ2-6, with a tentative D call TRBD2 (6 bases). Germline CDR1 is LGHNA and CDR2 is YSLEER. The V gene lost 1 base and the J gene lost 1 base, with 23 bases spanning the gap. There are 21 residues in the CDR3. Here the CDR3 reads CASSQGIAGNRRPSGANVLTF. In nucleotides, the CDR3 is TGCGCCAGCAGCCAAGGAATTGCGGGAAATCGGAGGCCTTCTGGGGCCAACGTCCTGACTTTC.

The V gene is TRBV30, the J gene TRBJ1-5, with 10 bases aligning to TRBD1. Per germline, CDR1 GTSNPN and CDR2 SVGIG (reference sequence). With 3 bases clipped from V and 8 bases from J, the junction kept 4 bases outside the gene matches. This CDR3 spans 13 amino acids. The chain's CDR3 is CAWRGQGGKPQHF. CDR3 nucleotides: TGTGCCTGGAGAGGACAGGGGGGTAAGCCCCAGCATTTT.

This rearrangement joins TRBV19 to TRBJ2-7; TRBD2 matches at 8 bases. Germline V lookup: CDR1 LNHDA, CDR2 SQIVND (reference sequence). J gave up 7 bases and V 5 bases, and 7 bases lay outside the gene matches. The CDR3 is made up of 13 amino acids. The CDR3 sequence is CASSPAGGAEQYF. CDR3 in DNA: TGTGCCAGTAGTCCCGCCGGGGGGGCTGAGCAGTACTTC.